A selection of T cell receptor beta chains follows, all from one sample in a study of blood T cell repertoires in COVID-19. Using immunoSEQ multiplex PCR, the repertoire was profiled, and TCRdb retains in-frame clones only, with some absent. The sample lists under 250,000 clones, roughly nine tenths occurring once. Sequencing used PBMCs or T cells enriched from blood (not recorded which). Receptors were obtained from a woman aged 18-30 years in a cohort exposed to, infected with or recovered from COVID-19 (not recorded which). Each CDR3 is given with its conserved first and last residue. D genes are given only for firm matches. Some rows mark clone size as missing; the rest say once, few, many or name a class of expanded clone.

d_call j_call v_call clone_size cdr3_aa cdr3_nt
. TRBJ1-6 TRBV6-5 few CASSYDKFDSPLHF TGTGCCAGCAGTTACGACAAGTTTGATTCACCCCTCCACTTT
. TRBJ2-1 TRBV7-8 . CASSPSALEQFF TGTGCCAGCAGCCCTTCTGCGTTGGAGCAGTTCTTC
. TRBJ1-6 TRBV3-1/TRBV3-2 . CASSLTGSSYNSPLHF TGTGCCAGTAGCCTTACAGGGAGCTCCTATAATTCACCCCTCCACTTT
TRBD1 TRBJ2-5 TRBV5-4 . CASSSTGIRETQYF TGTGCCAGCAGCTCGACAGGGATTCGTGAGACCCAGTACTTC
. TRBJ1-5 TRBV11-2 . CASSLSGDSNQPQHF TGTGCCAGCAGCTTATCAGGGGATAGCAATCAGCCCCAGCATTTT
. TRBJ2-3 TRBV15 once CATSRDLAIDTQYF TGTGCCACCAGCAGAGATTTGGCAATAGATACGCAGTATTTT
TRBD2 TRBJ2-5 TRBV27 . CASSRTSGLETQYF TGTGCCAGCAGTAGGACTAGCGGGTTAGAGACCCAGTACTTC
TRBD2 TRBJ2-2 TRBV3-1/TRBV3-2 . CASSQDGGVGGELFF TGTGCCAGCAGCCAAGATGGGGGGGTTGGCGGGGAGCTGTTTTTT
. TRBJ2-2 TRBV7-8 . CASSLLFVGELFF TGTGCCAGCAGCCTCTTATTCGTCGGGGAGCTGTTTTTT
TRBD1 TRBJ2-2 TRBV19 . CASSLWGTANTGELFF TGTGCCAGTTCTTTGTGGGGGACAGCGAACACCGGGGAGCTGTTTTTT
. TRBJ1-2 TRBV2 . CASSVTLSYGYTF TGTGCCAGCAGTGTGACTTTAAGCTATGGCTACACCTTC
. TRBJ2-7 TRBV4-1 . CASSLPGRAYEQYF TGCGCCAGCAGCCTCCCCGGCAGGGCCTACGAGCAGTACTTC
TRBD1 TRBJ1-6 TRBV4-2 . CASRQETGGSPLHF TGTGCCAGCAGGCAGGAGACAGGGGGTTCACCCCTCCACTTT
TRBD1 TRBJ1-6 TRBV19 . CASSPIDREVDSPLHF TGTGCCAGTAGTCCAATCGACAGGGAAGTTGATTCACCCCTCCACTTT
. TRBJ2-3 TRBV6-2/TRBV6-3 . CASSSDARVLSTDTQYF TGTGCCAGCAGTTCGGATGCCAGGGTACTAAGCACAGATACGCAGTATTTT
. TRBJ2-2 TRBV18 . CATPAQGDTGELFF TGTGCCACCCCGGCACAGGGCGACACCGGGGAGCTGTTTTTT
. TRBJ2-1 TRBV4-2 . CASSRGHSGEQFF TGTGCCAGCAGCCGGGGGCATTCGGGGGAGCAGTTCTTC
TRBD2 TRBJ2-7 TRBV7-9 . CASNAYGTSGYEQYF TGTGCCAGCAATGCTTACGGGACTAGCGGTTACGAGCAGTACTTC
TRBD1 TRBJ2-3 TRBV10-3 once CAIRHGQGSTDTQYF TGTGCCATCAGACACGGACAGGGAAGCACAGATACGCAGTATTTT
TRBD1 TRBJ2-5 TRBV5-5 . CASSRGQGAETQYF TGTGCCAGCAGCCGGGGACAGGGCGCAGAGACCCAGTACTTC
. TRBJ1-3 TRBV30 . CAWGQSGNTIYF TGTGCCTGGGGGCAGTCTGGAAACACCATATATTTT
TRBD1 TRBJ1-1 TRBV10-3 . CAISGTGNTEAFF TGTGCCATCAGTGGGACAGGGAACACTGAAGCTTTCTTT
. TRBJ1-2 TRBV5-1 . CASSFNRDGGYTF TGCGCCAGCAGCTTTAACAGGGACGGTGGCTACACCTTC
. TRBJ1-2 TRBV2 . CASTYNTDRGYTF TGTGCCAGCACTTATAACACAGATCGGGGCTACACCTTC
TRBD2 TRBJ2-7 TRBV5-6 . CASSSLADNSYEQYF TGTGCCAGCAGCTCCCTAGCGGATAACTCCTACGAGCAGTACTTC
TRBD2 TRBJ2-7 TRBV6-2/TRBV6-3 . CASSWGGSYEQYF TGTGCCAGCAGTTGGGGAGGGTCCTACGAGCAGTACTTC
TRBD1 TRBJ1-4 TRBV28 . CASSLDRGLGSSNEKLFF TGTGCCAGCAGTCTTGACAGGGGGCTAGGGTCATCTAATGAAAAACTGTTTTTT
. TRBJ1-2 TRBV6-5 . CASSYSTGAGYTF TGTGCCAGCAGTTATTCGACTGGGGCGGGCTACACCTTC
TRBD1 TRBJ1-2 TRBV13 . CASSLTTGTGYYGYTF TGTGCCAGCAGCTTAACCACCGGGACAGGCTACTATGGCTACACCTTC
TRBD1 TRBJ1-2 TRBV2 . CASGRQGAHAVGYTF TGTGCCAGCGGGCGACAGGGGGCGCATGCCGTAGGCTACACCTTC
. TRBJ1-4 TRBV6-5 . CATFSQDNEKLFF TGTGCCACATTTTCACAGGATAATGAAAAACTGTTTTTT
. TRBJ1-1 TRBV19 . CASSSSQNTEAFF TGTGCCAGTAGTAGTAGCCAGAACACTGAAGCTTTCTTT
TRBD1 TRBJ2-1 TRBV6-5 . CASSSAGGNEQFF TGTGCCAGCAGTTCCGCAGGGGGCAATGAGCAGTTCTTC
. TRBJ1-1 TRBV3-1/TRBV3-2 . CASSQDRGTATEAFF TGTGCCAGCAGCCAAGATAGGGGTACGGCCACTGAAGCTTTCTTT
. TRBJ1-6 TRBV25-1 . CASSDAGDNSPLHF TGTGCCAGCAGTGATGCCGGGGATAATTCACCCCTCCACTTT
. TRBJ1-5 TRBV10-3 . CAISSDFSNQPQHF TGTGCCATCAGTTCGGACTTTAGCAATCAGCCCCAGCATTTT
TRBD2 TRBJ2-7 TRBV13 . CASSPKARGNYEQYF TGTGCCAGCAGCCCCAAGGCGCGGGGGAACTACGAGCAGTACTTC
TRBD2 TRBJ2-2 TRBV7-9 once CASSLGAGVAPGELFF TGTGCCAGCAGCCTAGGAGCGGGAGTGGCCCCCGGGGAGCTGTTTTTT
. TRBJ1-1 TRBV7-6 . CASSPSRRGTEAFF TGTGCCAGCAGCCCTAGCCGGCGGGGCACTGAAGCTTTCTTT
. TRBJ1-2 TRBV7-9 few CASSHGGGDPYGYTF TGTGCCAGCAGCCACGGTGGAGGAGACCCATATGGCTACACCTTC
. TRBJ2-1 TRBV2 . CASRGLYNEQFF TGTGCCAGCAGGGGACTCTACAATGAGCAGTTCTTC